This T cell receptor beta chain was captured by sequencing in a study of shared clonotypes between healthy human individuals. Generated by immunoSEQ multiplex PCR, the TCRdb table keeps only in-frame clones and is missing some. The sample yields approximately 810,000 clones, 80% to 95% seen once. CD45RO-negative cells were positively selected for CCR7, leaving out terminally differentiated effector memory CD45RA+ cells. Losses at the gene ends were 8 bases for V and 0 bases for J; bases not matched to a gene: 3. Germline V gives CDR1 LNHNV, CDR2 YYDKDF (reference sequence). This CDR3 spans 13 amino acids.

Sample: naive CD8+ T cells sorted from blood. The gene calls are TRBV15 and TRBJ2-5, with 7 nucleotides matching TRBD1. The source is a young man in good health. The CDR3 bases are TGTGCCACCTGGACAGGCCACCAAGAGACCCAGTACTTC. It translates to CATWTGHQETQYF.